This T cell receptor (beta chain) appears in the sequencing data of a study of blood T cells in healthy people across ages. Study-wide context: The template switching approach captured approximately one barcoded beta molecule for every two T cells. Study-level points and caveats: The study could not conclusively compare naive and antigen-experienced cells, given its unsorted PBMCs.

Primers used in a second PCR of about 6 to 11 cycles were a sample-barcoded 5' primer and a J-beta primer mix. TCRdb independently ran MiXCR on the 5' RACE reads; one entry per CDR3 protein. This table has about 780,000 distinct CDR3 sequences, about 45% appearing once. A word on this clonotype: The antigen remains unidentified.

Collection of ten milliliters of peripheral blood was performed for each donor. The V and J ends lost 5 bases and 0 bases, in that order; junction bases with no gene match: 5. The CDR3 has 15 residues. Germline loops: CDR1 MNHEY, CDR2 SVGEGT. V is TRBV6-2 or TRBV6-3 and J is TRBJ2-3; 7 bases agree with TRBD2. This clonotype originated in an elderly man in good health. Sequencing input: blood. CDR3: CASSRLADSTDTQYF. CDR3 nucleotide sequence: TGTGCCAGCAGTCGGCTAGCGGATAGCACAGATACGCAGTATTTT.